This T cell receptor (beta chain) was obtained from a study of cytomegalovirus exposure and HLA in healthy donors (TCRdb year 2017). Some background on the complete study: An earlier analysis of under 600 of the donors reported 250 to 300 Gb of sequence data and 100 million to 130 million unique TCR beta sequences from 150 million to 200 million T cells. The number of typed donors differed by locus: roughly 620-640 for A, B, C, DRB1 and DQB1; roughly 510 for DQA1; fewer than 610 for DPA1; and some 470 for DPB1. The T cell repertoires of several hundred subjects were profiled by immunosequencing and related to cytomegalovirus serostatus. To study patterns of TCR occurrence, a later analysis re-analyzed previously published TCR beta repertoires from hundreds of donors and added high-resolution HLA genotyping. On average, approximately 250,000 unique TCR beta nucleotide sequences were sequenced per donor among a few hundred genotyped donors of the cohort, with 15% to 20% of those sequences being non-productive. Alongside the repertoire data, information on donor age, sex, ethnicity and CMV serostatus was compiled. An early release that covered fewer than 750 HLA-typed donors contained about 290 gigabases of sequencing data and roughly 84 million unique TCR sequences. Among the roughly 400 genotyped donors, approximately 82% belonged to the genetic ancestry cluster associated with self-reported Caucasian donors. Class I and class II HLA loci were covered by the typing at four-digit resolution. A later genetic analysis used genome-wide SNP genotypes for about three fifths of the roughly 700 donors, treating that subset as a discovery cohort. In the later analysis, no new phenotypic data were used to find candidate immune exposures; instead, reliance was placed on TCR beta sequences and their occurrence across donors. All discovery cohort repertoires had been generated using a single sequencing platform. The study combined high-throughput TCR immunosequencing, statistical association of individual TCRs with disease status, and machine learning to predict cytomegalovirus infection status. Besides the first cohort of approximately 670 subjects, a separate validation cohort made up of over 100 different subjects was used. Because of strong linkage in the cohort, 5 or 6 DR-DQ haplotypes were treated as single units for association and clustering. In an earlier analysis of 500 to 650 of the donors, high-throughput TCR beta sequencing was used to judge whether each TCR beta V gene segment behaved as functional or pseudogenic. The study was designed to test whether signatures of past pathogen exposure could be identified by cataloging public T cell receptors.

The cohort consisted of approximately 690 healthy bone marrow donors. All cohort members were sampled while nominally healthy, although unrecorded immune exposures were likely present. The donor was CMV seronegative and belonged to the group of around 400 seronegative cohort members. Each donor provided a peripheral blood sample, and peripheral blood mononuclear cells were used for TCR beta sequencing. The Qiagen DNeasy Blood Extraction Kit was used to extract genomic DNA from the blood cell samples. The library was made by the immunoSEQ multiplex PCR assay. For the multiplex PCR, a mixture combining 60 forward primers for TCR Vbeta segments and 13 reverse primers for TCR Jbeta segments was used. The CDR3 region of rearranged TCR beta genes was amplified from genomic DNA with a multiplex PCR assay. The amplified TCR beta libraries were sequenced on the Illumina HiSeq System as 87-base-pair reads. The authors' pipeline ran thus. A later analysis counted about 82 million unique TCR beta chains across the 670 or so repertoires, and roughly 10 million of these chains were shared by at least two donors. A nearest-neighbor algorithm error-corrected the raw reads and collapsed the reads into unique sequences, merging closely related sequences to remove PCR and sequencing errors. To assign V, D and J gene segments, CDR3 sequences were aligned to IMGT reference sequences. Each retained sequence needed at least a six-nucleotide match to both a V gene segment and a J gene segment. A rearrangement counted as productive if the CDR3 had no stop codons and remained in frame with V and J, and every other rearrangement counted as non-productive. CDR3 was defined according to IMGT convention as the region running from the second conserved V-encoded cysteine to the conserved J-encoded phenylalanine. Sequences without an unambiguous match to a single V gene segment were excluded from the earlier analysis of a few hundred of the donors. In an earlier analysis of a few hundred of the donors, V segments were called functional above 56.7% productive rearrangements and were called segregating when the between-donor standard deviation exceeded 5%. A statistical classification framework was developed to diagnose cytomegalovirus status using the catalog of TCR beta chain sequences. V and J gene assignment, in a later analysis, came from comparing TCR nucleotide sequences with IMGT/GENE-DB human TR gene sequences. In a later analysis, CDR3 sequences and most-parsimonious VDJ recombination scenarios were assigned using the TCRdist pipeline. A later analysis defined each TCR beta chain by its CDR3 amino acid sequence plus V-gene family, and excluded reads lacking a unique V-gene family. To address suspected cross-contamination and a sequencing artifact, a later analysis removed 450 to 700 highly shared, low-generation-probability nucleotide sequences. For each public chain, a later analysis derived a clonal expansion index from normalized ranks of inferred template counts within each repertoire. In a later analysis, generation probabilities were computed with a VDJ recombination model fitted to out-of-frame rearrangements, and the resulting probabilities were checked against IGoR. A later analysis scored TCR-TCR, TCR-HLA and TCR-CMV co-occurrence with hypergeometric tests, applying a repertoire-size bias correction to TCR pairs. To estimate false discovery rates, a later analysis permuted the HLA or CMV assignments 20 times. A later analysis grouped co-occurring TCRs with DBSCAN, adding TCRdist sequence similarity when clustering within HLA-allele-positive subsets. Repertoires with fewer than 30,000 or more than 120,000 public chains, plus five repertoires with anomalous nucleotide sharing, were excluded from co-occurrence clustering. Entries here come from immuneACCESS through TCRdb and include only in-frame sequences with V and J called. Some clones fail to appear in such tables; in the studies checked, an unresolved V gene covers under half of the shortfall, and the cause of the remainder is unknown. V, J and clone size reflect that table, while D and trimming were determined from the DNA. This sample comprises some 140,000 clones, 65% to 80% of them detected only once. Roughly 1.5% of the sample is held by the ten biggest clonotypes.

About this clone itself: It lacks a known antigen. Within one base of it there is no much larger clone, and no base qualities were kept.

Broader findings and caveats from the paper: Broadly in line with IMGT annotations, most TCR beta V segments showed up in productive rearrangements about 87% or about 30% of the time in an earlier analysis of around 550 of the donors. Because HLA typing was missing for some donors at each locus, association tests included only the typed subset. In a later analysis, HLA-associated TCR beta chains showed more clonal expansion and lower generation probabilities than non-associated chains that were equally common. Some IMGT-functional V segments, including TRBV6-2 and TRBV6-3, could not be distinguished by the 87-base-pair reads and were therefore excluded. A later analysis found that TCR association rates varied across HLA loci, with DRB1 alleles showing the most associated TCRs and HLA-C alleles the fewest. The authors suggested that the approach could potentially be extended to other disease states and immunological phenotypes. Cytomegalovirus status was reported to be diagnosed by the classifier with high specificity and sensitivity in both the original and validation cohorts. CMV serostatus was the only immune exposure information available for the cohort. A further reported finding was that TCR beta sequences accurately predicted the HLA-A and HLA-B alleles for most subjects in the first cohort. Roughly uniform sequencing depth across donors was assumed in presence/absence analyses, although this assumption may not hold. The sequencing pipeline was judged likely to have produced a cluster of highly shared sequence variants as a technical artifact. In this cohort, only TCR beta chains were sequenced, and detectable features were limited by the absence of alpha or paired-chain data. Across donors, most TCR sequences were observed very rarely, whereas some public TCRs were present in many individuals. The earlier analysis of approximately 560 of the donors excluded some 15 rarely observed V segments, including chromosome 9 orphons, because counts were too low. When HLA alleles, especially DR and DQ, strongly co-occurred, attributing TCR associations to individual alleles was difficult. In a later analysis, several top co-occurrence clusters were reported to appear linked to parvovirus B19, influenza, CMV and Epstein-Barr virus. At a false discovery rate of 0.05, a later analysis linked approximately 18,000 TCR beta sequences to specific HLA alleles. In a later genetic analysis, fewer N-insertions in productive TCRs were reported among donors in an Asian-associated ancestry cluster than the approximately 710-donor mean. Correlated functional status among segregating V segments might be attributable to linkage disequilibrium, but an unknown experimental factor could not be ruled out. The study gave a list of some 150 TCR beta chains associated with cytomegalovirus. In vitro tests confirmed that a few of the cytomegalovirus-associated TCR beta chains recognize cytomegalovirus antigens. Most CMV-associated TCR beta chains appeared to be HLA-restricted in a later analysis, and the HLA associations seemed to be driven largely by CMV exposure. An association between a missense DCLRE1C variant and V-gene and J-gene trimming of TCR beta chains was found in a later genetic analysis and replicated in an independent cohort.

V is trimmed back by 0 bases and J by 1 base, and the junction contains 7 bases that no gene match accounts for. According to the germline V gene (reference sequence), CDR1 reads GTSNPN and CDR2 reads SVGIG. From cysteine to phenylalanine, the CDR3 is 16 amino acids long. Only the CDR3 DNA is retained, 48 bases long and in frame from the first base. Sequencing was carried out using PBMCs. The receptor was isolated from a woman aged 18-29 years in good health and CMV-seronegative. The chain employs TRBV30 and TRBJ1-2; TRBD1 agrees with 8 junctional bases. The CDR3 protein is CAWSVETGAFNYGYTF. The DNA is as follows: TGTGCCTGGAGTGTTGAGACAGGGGCTTTTAACTATGGCTACACCTTC.